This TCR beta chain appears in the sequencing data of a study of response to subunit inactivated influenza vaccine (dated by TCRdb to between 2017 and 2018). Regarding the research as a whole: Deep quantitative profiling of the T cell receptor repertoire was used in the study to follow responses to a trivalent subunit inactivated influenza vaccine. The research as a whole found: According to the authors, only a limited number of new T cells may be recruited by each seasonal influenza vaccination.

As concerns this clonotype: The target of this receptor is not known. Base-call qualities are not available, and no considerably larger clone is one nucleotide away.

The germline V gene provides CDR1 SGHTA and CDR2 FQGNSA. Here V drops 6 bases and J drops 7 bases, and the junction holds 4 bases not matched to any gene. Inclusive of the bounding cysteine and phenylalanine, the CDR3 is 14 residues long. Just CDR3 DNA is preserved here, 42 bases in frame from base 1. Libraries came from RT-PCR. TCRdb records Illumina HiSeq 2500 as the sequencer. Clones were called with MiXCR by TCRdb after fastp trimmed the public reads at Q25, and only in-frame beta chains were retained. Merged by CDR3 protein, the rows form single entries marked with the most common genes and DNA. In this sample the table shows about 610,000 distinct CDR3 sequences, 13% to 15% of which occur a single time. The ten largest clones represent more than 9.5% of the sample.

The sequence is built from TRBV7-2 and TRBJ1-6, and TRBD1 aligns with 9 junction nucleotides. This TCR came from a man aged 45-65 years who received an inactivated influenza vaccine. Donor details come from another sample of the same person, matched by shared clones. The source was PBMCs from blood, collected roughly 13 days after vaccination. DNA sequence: TGTGCCAGCAGATGGACAGGGGCGAATTCACCCCTCCACTTT. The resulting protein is CASRWTGANSPLHF.